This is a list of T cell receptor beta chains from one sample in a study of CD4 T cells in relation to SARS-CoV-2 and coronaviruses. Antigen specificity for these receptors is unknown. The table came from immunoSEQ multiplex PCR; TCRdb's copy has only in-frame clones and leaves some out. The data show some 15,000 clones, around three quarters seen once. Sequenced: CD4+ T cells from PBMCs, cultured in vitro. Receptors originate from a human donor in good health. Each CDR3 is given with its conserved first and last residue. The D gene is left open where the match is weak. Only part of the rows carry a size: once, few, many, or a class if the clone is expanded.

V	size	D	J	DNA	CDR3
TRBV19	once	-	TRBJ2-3	TGTGCCAGTAGTACTCGGGGGCTGCCAGATACGCAGTATTTT	CASSTRGLPDTQYF
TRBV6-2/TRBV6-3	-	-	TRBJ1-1	TGTGCCAGCAGTTACCCTCAGAACACTGAAGCTTTCTTT	CASSYPQNTEAFF
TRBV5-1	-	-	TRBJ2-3	TGCGCCAGCAGCTTTGATAGGGCCGACACAGATACGCAGTATTTT	CASSFDRADTDTQYF
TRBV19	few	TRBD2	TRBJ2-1	TGTGCCAGTAATTCGGCTAGCGGGAGTGATGGGCAGTTCTTC	CASNSASGSDGQFF
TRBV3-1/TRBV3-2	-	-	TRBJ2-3	TGTGCCAGCAGCCAAGGATGGGTTCGCACAGATACGCAGTATTTT	CASSQGWVRTDTQYF
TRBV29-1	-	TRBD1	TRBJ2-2	TGCAGCGTCAGTACAGGGGGGATCACCGGGGAGCTGTTTTTT	CSVSTGGITGELFF
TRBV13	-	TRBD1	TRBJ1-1	TGTGCCAGCAGCTACCGGACAGGGAACACTGAAGCTTTCTTT	CASSYRTGNTEAFF
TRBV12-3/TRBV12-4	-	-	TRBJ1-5	TGTGCCAGCAGCCCCCCCTCAGGACAGCCCCAGCATTTT	CASSPPSGQPQHF
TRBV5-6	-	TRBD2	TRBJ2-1	TGTGCCAGCAGAGTCCTAGCGGGAGGTCCATACAGTATAGACAATGAGCAGTTCTTC	CASRVLAGGPYSIDNEQFF
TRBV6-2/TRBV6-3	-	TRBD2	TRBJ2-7	TGTGCCAGCAGTTTCTCGGCCCAGCAAGCGGGAATCTACGAGCAGTACTTC	CASSFSAQQAGIYEQYF
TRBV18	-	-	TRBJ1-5	TGTGCCAGCTCACCCCGGGGGGGCAATCAGCCCCAGCATTTT	CASSPRGGNQPQHF
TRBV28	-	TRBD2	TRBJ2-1	TGTGCCAGCAGTGAACTAGCGGGAGGGTCCAATGAGCAGTTCTTC	CASSELAGGSNEQFF
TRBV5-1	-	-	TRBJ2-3	TGCGCCAGCAGCTCCGCAACAGATACGCAGTATTTT	CASSSATDTQYF
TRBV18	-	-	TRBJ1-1	TGTGCCAGCTCACTCCTTTTGAGCAGAACAAACACTGAAGCTTTCTTT	CASSLLLSRTNTEAFF
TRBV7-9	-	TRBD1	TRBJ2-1	TGTGCCAGCAGCTTACCCGGGACAGATGAGCAGTTCTTC	CASSLPGTDEQFF
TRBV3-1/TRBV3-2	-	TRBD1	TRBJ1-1	TGTGCCAGCGGCCTCAAGGGGGCTCTAGGTGAAGCTTTCTTT	CASGLKGALGEAFF
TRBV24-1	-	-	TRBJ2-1	TGTGCCACCGAGAGGGCAGGGAACAATGAGCAGTTCTTC	CATERAGNNEQFF
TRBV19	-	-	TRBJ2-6	TGTGCCAGTAGTCCAACAGGGACTGGGGCCAACGTCCTGACTTTC	CASSPTGTGANVLTF
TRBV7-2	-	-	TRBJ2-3	TGTGCCAGCAGCCAGGACAGCCGGCGCAATACGCAGTATTTT	CASSQDSRRNTQYF
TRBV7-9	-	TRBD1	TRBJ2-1	TGTGCCAGCAGCTCCACTTGGGACAGGGGCCTCGGACATGAGCAGTTCTTC	CASSSTWDRGLGHEQFF
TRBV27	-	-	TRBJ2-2	TGTGCCAGCAAAGGGGAGCTGTTTTTT	CASKGELFF
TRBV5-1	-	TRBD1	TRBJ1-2	TGCGCCAGCAGCGGAACAGGGGGCGCGGACTATGGCTACACCTTC	CASSGTGGADYGYTF
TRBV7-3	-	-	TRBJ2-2	TGTGCCAGCAGCTTAAGCGGGAACACCGGGGAGCTGTTTTTT	CASSLSGNTGELFF
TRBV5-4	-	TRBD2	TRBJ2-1	TGTGCCAGCAGCTTGGCTAGCGGGAGGGGTGAGCAGTTCTTC	CASSLASGRGEQFF
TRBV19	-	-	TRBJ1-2	TGTGCCAGTAGTATAAACGGGGGGAGACTTAAGGGTGGCTACACCTTC	CASSINGGRLKGGYTF
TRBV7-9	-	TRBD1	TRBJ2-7	TGTGCCAGCAGCTTAGCTGCCGGACAGGGCGGCGAGCAGTACTTC	CASSLAAGQGGEQYF
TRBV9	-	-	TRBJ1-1	TGTGCCAGCAGCGTAGGGGGGCCTCGGAACACTGAAGCTTTCTTT	CASSVGGPRNTEAFF
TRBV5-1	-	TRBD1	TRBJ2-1	TGCGCCAGCAGCGTCGGGGGACAGGGGTATTACAATGAGCAGTTCTTC	CASSVGGQGYYNEQFF
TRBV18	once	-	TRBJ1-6	TGTGCCAGCTCCGAAGATGAAGGGAGCATATCACCCCTCCACTTT	CASSEDEGSISPLHF
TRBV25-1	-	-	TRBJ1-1	TGTGCCAGCAGTTCCTATAAGGGGACTCTCGAAACGAACACTGAAGCTTTCTTT	CASSSYKGTLETNTEAFF
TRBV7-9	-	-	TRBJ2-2	TGTGCCAGCAGCGCCCGGGACGGAGACACCGGGGAGCTGTTTTTT	CASSARDGDTGELFF
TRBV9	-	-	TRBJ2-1	TGTGCCAGCAGCGCCGACTACAGCTCCTACAATGAGCAGTTCTTC	CASSADYSSYNEQFF
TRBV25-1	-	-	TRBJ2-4	TGTGCCAGCAGTGAAGGACAACTAGCCAAAAACATTCAGTACTTC	CASSEGQLAKNIQYF
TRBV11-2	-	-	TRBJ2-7	TGTGCCAGCAGCTTAGATAGTATAGCCAGGACAGTAAAATACGAGCAGTACTTC	CASSLDSIARTVKYEQYF
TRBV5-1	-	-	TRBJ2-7	TGCGCCAGCAGCTTGTGGTCCAGCTCCTACGAGCAGTACTTC	CASSLWSSSYEQYF
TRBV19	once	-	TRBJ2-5	TGTGCCAGTAGCAGTTCGCAGGGAGAGACCCAGTACTTC	CASSSSQGETQYF
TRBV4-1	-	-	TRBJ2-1	TGCGCCAGCAGCCAAGGACTTAGGAATGGTGAGCAGTTCTTC	CASSQGLRNGEQFF
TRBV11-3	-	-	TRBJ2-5	TGTGCCAGCAGCTCCGGGGAGCAAGAGACCCAGTACTTC	CASSSGEQETQYF
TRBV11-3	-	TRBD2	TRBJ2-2	TGTGCCAGCTGCCCCGGGGGGGCCGGGGAGCTGTTTTTT	CASCPGGAGELFF
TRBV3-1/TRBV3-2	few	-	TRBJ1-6	TGTGCCAGCAGCCAAGAGGAACGACTGACCCTCCACTTT	CASSQEERLTLHF
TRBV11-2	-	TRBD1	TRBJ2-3	TGTGCCAGCAGCTTAACACAGGGGGTTAGAACAGATACGCAGTATTTT	CASSLTQGVRTDTQYF
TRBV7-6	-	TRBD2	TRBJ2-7	TGTGCCAGCAGCTGGGATAGCGGGCGAGCTCCATACGAGCAGTACTTC	CASSWDSGRAPYEQYF
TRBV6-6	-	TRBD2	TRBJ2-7	TGTGCCAGCAGTTACGCTGAAGCGGGAGACGGAGAGCAGTACTTC	CASSYAEAGDGEQYF
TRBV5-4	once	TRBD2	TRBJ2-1	TGTGCCAGCAGCGGGACTAGCGGGAGGGCTAGCTCCTACAATGAGCAGTTCTTC	CASSGTSGRASSYNEQFF
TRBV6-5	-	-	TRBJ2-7	TGTGCCAGCAGTCCCTGGGACGGCCAATACGAGCAGTACTTC	CASSPWDGQYEQYF
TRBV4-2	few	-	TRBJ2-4	TGTGCCAGCAGCAGCAGCGCCAAAAACATTCAGTACTTC	CASSSSAKNIQYF
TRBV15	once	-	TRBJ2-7	TGTGCCACCAGCAGAGATGTAGCGTTATACTACGAGCAGTACTTC	CATSRDVALYYEQYF